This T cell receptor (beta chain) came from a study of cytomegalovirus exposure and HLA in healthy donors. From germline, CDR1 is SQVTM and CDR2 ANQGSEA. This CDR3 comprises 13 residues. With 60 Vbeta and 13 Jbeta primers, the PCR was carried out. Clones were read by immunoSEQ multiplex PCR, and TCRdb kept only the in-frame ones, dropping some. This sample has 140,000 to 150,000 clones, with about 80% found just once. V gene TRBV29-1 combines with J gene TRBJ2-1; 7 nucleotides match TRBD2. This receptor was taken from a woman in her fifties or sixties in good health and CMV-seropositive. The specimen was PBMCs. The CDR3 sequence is CTHRGDSYNEQFF. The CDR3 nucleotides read TGCACCCATCGGGGGGACTCCTACAATGAGCAGTTCTTC.